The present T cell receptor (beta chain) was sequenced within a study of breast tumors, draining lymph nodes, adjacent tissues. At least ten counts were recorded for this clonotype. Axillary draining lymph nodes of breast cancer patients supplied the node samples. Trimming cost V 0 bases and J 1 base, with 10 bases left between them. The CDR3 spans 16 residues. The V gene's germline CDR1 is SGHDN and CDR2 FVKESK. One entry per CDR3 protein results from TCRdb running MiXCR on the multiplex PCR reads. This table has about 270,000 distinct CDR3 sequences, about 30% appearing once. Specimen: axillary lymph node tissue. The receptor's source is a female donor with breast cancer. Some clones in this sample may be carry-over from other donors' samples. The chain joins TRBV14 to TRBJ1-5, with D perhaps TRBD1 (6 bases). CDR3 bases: TGTGCCAGCAGCCAAGATCGGACAGCGAGCAATCAGCCCCAGCATTTT. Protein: CASSQDRTASNQPQHF.